The 10 T cell receptor beta chains listed next were all sequenced from one sample in a study of blood T cell repertoires in COVID-19. Generated by immunoSEQ multiplex PCR, the TCRdb table keeps only in-frame clones and is missing some. The table shows 150,000 to 200,000 clones, with roughly 79% occurring only once. Sequences were obtained from peripheral blood. The source of these receptors is a woman older than 75 with COVID-19, enrolled during active disease.

The J gene is TRBJ2-5, the V gene TRBV4-3; TRBD2 aligns across 7 bases. CDR3 size: 15 residues. The V and J ends lost 4 bases and 5 bases, in that order; junction bases with no gene match: 10. Germline-derived CDR1 and CDR2 are LGHNA and YSLEER. This CDR3 reads CASSPVAGVGETQYF. As DNA, the CDR3 is TGCGCCAGCAGCCCAGTCGCGGGGGTGGGGGAGACCCAGTACTTC.

This sequence joins TRBV10-3 and TRBJ2-5, with D unresolved. The length of the CDR3 is 17 residues. The germline gives CDR1 ENHRY, CDR2 SYGVKD. The V and J ends lost 5 bases and 2 bases respectively, with 21 bases between them. The CDR3 spells CAISNSDFLHRQETQYF. CDR3 nucleotide sequence: TGTGCCATCAGTAATTCTGACTTTTTACATAGACAAGAGACCCAGTACTTC.

V is TRBV3-1 (or the pseudogene TRBV3-2) and J is TRBJ2-2; TRBD2 matches 12 bases. The CDR3 is made up of 17 amino acids. The junction had 5 bases not matched to a gene; V was cut back by 0 bases and J by 6 bases. Germline CDR1 and CDR2: LGHDT and YNNKEL (reference sequence). The CDR3 region has the DNA TGTGCCAGCAGCCAAGATTTGTCTAGCGGGAGGGCCGGGGAGCTGTTTTTT. Its translation: CASSQDLSSGRAGELFF.

This clone was counted a single time. The CDR3, as DNA: TGTGCCAGCGCTACACTAGCGGGAGGGGGAGATACGCAGTATTTT. This codes for CASATLAGGGDTQYF. The rearrangement joins TRBV2 to TRBJ2-3; 13 bases agree with TRBD2. The V and J ends lost 8 bases and 5 bases, in that order; junction bases with no gene match: 7. The CDR3 totals 15 residues. Per the germline V gene, CDR1 is SNHLY and CDR2 is FYNNEI.

This clone was recorded only once. The gene calls are TRBV9 and TRBJ1-1, with D possibly matching TRBD1 (5 bases). V lost 3 bases and J 2 bases, leaving 17 bases between the germline ends. CDR3 length: 16 residues. Germline V gene data show CDR1 as SGDLS and CDR2 as YYNGEE. CDR3 in amino acids: CASSAEADSLNTEAFF. CDR3 bases: TGTGCCAGCAGCGCCGAGGCCGACAGTTTAAACACTGAAGCTTTCTTT.

This chain links TRBV19 with TRBJ2-7, with D possibly TRBD1 on 5 matching bases. Germline V gene data show CDR1 as LNHDA and CDR2 as SQIVND (reference sequence). The CDR3 totals 12 residues. Trimming took 3 bases from V and 5 from J, leaving 8 bases between them. The CDR3, as DNA: TGTGCCAGTAGTATCAGGGCGAACGAGCAGTACTTC. Translating it yields CASSIRANEQYF. Looking up the rest from reference TRBV19 and TRBJ2-7 gives the full variable domain: DGGITQSPKYLFRKEGQNVTLSCEQNLNHDAMYWYRQDPGQGLRLIYYSQIVNDFQKGDIAEGYSVSREKKESFPLTVTSAQKNPTAFYLCASSIRANEQYFGPGTRLTVT.

The CDR3: CASSTGVGDAFF. Written as DNA, the CDR3 is TGTGCCAGTAGTACAGGGGTTGGCGATGCTTTCTTT. This chain connects TRBV19 to TRBJ1-1, with a weak D call TRBD1 (6 bases). Looked up from germline, CDR1 is LNHDA and CDR2 is SQIVND (reference sequence). The CDR3 covers 12 residues. V was shortened by 4 bases and J by 11 bases, with 14 bases between the two germline ends.

This chain joins TRBV5-1 and TRBJ2-7, with TRBD1 identical over 12 bases. Unmatched junction bases numbered 3, after V lost 2 bases and J lost 6 bases. Germline CDR1 is SGHRS and CDR2 is YFSETQ. This CDR3 has 14 residues. CDR3 in DNA: TGCGCCAGCAGCTTTGGGACAGGGGGCTTCGAGCAGTACTTC. It yields the protein CASSFGTGGFEQYF. The entire variable domain, with the rest obtained from reference TRBV5-1 and TRBJ2-7, is as follows: KAGVTQTPRYLIKTRGQQVTLSCSPISGHRSVSWYQQTPGQGLQFLFEYFSETQRNKGNFPGRFSGRQFSNSRSEMNVSTLELGDSALYLCASSFGTGGFEQYFGPGTRLTVT.

The chain joins TRBV19 to TRBJ1-1; 11 bases line up with TRBD1. Germline V lookup: CDR1 LNHDA, CDR2 SQIVND (reference sequence). The CDR3 contains 14 residues. After removal of 6 bases from V and 6 bases from J, the junction contained 6 bases not matched to a gene. CDR3 in amino acids: CASRPMGQGAEAFF. The CDR3 DNA is TGTGCCAGTAGACCGATGGGACAGGGGGCTGAAGCTTTCTTT.

This chain connects TRBV14 to TRBJ1-4; possible D gene TRBD1, 6 bases. Trimming shortened V by 5 bases and J by 0 bases, and 13 bases separated the two germline ends. The germline gives CDR1 SGHDN, CDR2 FVKESK. There are 16 residues in the CDR3. The CDR3 nucleotides read TGTGCCAGCAGCACTTCGTACAGGGCAACTAATGAAAAACTGTTTTTT. Translated: CASSTSYRATNEKLFF.